The 31 T cell receptor beta chains listed next were all sequenced from one sample in a study of T cells in Graves' hyperthyroidism and ophthalmopathy. RNA transcripts were the template for amplifying TCR beta CDR3 regions. Using the HTBI primer set, a first-round RT-PCR was run on the TCR CDR3. MiXCR, applied by TCRdb to the multiplex PCR reads, yields one record per CDR3 protein. The repertoire consists of fewer than 900,000 distinct CDR3 sequences, with 16% occurring once and the leading ten covering around 7.7%. The material sequenced was blood. These receptors all come from a man between 18 and 29 years old with Graves' hyperthyroidism.

The rearrangement uses TRBV30 and TRBJ1-4, with D uncertain. The germline CDR1 and CDR2 sequences are GTSNPN and SVGIG (reference sequence). V was trimmed by 7 bases and J by 6 bases, leaving 6 bases between them. This CDR3 is 10 amino acids long. CDR3 in amino acids: CASRHEKLFF. CDR3 DNA sequence: TGTGCCTCAAGACATGAAAAACTGTTTTTT.

This chain links TRBV2 with TRBJ2-2; D is possibly TRBD1 (5 bases). The CDR3 consists of 14 residues. The germline gives CDR1 SNHLY, CDR2 FYNNEI. V was clipped by 2 bases and J by 6 bases, with 10 bases between them. DNA of the CDR3: TGTGCCAGCAGTGAACCCGACAGATCCGGGGAGCTGTTTTTT. Amino acid sequence: CASSEPDRSGELFF.

In this sample, this clonotype turned up a few times. The CDR3: CASSQDRLRGSYEQYF. The CDR3 DNA follows: TGTGCCAGCAGCCAAGATAGGTTGCGGGGCTCCTACGAGCAGTACTTC. The chain couples TRBV3-1 to TRBJ2-7; possibly TRBD2 for D (6 bases). Germline loops: CDR1 LGHDT, CDR2 YNNKEL (reference sequence). The V end was cut by 0 bases, the J end by 0 bases, with 12 bases between. The length of the CDR3 is 16 residues.

This chain links TRBV5-5 with TRBJ2-2; TRBD2 agrees at 9 bases. V was pared by 4 bases and J by 4 bases, with 8 bases of the junction left unmatched. This CDR3 spans 16 amino acids. Germline CDR1 is SGHKS and CDR2 is YYEKEE (reference sequence). In DNA form, the CDR3 reads TGTGCCAGCAGCCTGCGGGTAGCGGGAGCCACCGGGGAGCTGTTTTTT. Translating it yields CASSLRVAGATGELFF. The variable domain in full, completed from reference TRBV5-5 and TRBJ2-2, reads DAGVTQSPTHLIKTRGQQVTLRCSPISGHKSVSWYQQVLGQGPQFIFQYYEKEERGRGNFPDRFSARQFPNYSSELNVNALLLGDSALYLCASSLRVAGATGELFFGEGSRLTVL.

This clonotype was seen repeatedly, ten times or more. This sequence joins TRBV6-5 and TRBJ2-5; D remains unclear. Germline lookup yields CDR1 MNHEY and CDR2 SVGAGI. The V and J ends lost 0 bases and 7 bases respectively, with 15 bases between them. CDR3 length: 15 residues. In nucleotides, the CDR3 is TGTGCCAGCAGTTACTCGACCCCTGGGGTGGTGACCCAGTACTTC. Translating gives CASSYSTPGVVTQYF.

This clonotype was observed a handful of times. The chain combines TRBV25-1 with TRBJ2-1; 8 positions match TRBD1. With V trimmed by 7 bases and J by 0 bases, 2 bases remained unmatched. Germline loops: CDR1 MGHDK, CDR2 SYGVNS. The length of the CDR3 is 14 residues. CDR3 residues: CASTGGISYNEQFF. In nucleotides, the CDR3 is TGTGCCAGCACAGGGGGCATCTCCTACAATGAGCAGTTCTTC.

This clonotype came up many times. This rearrangement joins TRBV2 to TRBJ1-1, with no clear D. The germline CDR1 and CDR2 sequences are SNHLY and FYNNEI. The CDR3 is made up of 13 amino acids. The V end lost 5 bases, the J end lost 1 base, and 8 bases lay between the germline ends. The CDR3, as DNA: TGTGCCAGCAGTTTGAGTTCGAACACTGAAGCTTTCTTT. It codes for CASSLSSNTEAFF.

This clonotype was detected many times. This chain connects TRBV2 to TRBJ1-1, with 8 nucleotides matching TRBD1. Germline values: CDR1 SNHLY, CDR2 FYNNEI. The V and J ends lost 5 bases and 5 bases, in that order; junction bases with no gene match: 16. The CDR3 contains 17 residues. The DNA for the CDR3 is TGTGCCAGCAGTCGCTTGGCAGGGGGCAAGAGGTATACTGAAGCTTTCTTT. It specifies CASSRLAGGKRYTEAFF.

This clonotype was recorded many times. The chain employs TRBV7-2 and TRBJ2-1; the D call may be TRBD1 or TRBD2 (6 bases each). The CDR3 covers 14 residues. The V end lost 1 base, the J end lost 5 bases, and 9 bases lay between the germline ends. Germline CDR1 reads SGHTA; CDR2 reads FQGNSA. The chain's CDR3 is CASSLEGGHNEQFF. CDR3 nucleotides: TGTGCCAGCAGCTTAGAGGGGGGCCACAATGAGCAGTTCTTC.

The rearrangement links TRBV6-2 or TRBV6-3 to TRBJ2-3; D may be TRBD2 (5 bases). V gave up 3 bases and J gave up 4 bases, with 11 bases separating them. The CDR3 has 14 amino acids. Germline V gene sequence: CDR1 MNHEY, CDR2 SVGEGT. This CDR3 reads CASSYSVGSDTQYF. CDR3 DNA sequence: TGTGCCAGCAGTTATAGCGTCGGGTCAGATACGCAGTATTTT.

For this clonotype: The junction does not match germline at one end; this may be a read error. This chain uses TRBV3-1 with TRBJ1-2, with a possible D match to TRBD1 (6 bases). This CDR3 spans 13 amino acids. Germline V gene sequence: CDR1 LGHDT, CDR2 YNNKEL (reference sequence). The CDR3, as DNA: TGTGCCAGCAGACAAGACGGGGGCGGTGGCTGCACCTTC. Translating it yields CASRQDGGGGCTF. Complete variable domain (other parts from reference TRBV3-1 and TRBJ1-2): DTAVSQTPKYLVTQMGNDKSIKCEQNLGHDTMYWYKQDSKKFLKIMFSYNNKELIINETVPNRFSPKSPDKAHLNLHINSLELGDSAVYFCASRQDGGGGCTFGSGTRLTVV.

This clonotype came up a few times. The chain uses TRBV25-1 and TRBJ1-1; D remains unclear. V shed 3 bases and J shed 11 bases, with 10 bases lying between them. The germline V gene encodes CDR1 MGHDK and CDR2 SYGVNS. The CDR3 totals 11 residues. The CDR3 reads CASSDSWIAFF. In nucleotides, the CDR3 is TGTGCCAGCAGTGACAGCTGGATCGCTTTCTTT.

This clonotype was counted at least ten times. The V gene is TRBV12-3 or TRBV12-4, the J gene TRBJ2-5; perhaps TRBD1 as D (6 bases). The ends were cut back, 5 bases at V and 5 bases at J, with 24 bases in the middle. The length of the CDR3 is 17 residues. Written as DNA, the CDR3 is TGTGCCAGCAGTCCCCGGGCAGGGGTTTCCTCTCAGGAGACCCAGTACTTC. It translates to CASSPRAGVSSQETQYF.

The chain joins TRBV19 to TRBJ1-5; D unclear. Per germline, CDR1 LNHDA and CDR2 SQIVND (reference sequence). V lost 5 bases, J lost 0 bases, and 17 bases lay in between. The CDR3 sequence is 17 residues long. The CDR3 loop is CASSPRWHLLSNQPQHF. The CDR3 DNA reads as TGTGCCAGTAGTCCCCGGTGGCACCTCCTTAGCAATCAGCCCCAGCATTTT.

This clonotype was detected only once. Being one base from a much bigger clone, this may be a read error. The V gene is TRBV28, the J gene TRBJ1-4; D is unclear. This CDR3 has 17 amino acids. Trimming stripped 4 bases from V and 2 bases from J, with 17 bases between. Germline values: CDR1 MDHEN, CDR2 SYDVKM. CDR3 amino acids: CASSSPGPGGTNEKLFF. DNA of the CDR3: TGTGCCAGCAGTTCACCCGGACCGGGAGGCACTAATGAAAAACTGTTTTTT.

The table lists this clonotype with a few counts. The chain recombines TRBV15 with TRBJ1-1; D is possibly TRBD1 (5 bases). Trimming stripped 5 bases from V and 7 bases from J, with 11 bases between. Germline loops: CDR1 LNHNV, CDR2 YYDKDF (reference sequence). There are 12 residues in the CDR3. The CDR3 loop reads CATSGRDVEAFF. CDR3 DNA sequence: TGTGCCACCAGCGGCCGGGACGTTGAAGCTTTCTTT.

This chain uses TRBV6-1 with TRBJ2-3; 8 bases align to TRBD1. This CDR3 region has 15 residues. Germline CDR1 MNHNS, CDR2 SASEGT. Germline trimming cut 6 bases from V and 4 bases from J; bases unmatched to any gene: 9. CDR3 residues: CASSSDRVVSDTQYF. The CDR3 bases are TGTGCCAGCAGCTCGGACAGGGTAGTGTCAGATACGCAGTATTTT.

This clonotype has only a few counts. This rearrangement joins TRBV5-1 to TRBJ2-7; unclear D gene. The CDR3 consists of 14 residues. Germline-derived CDR1 and CDR2 are SGHRS and YFSETQ. V lost 4 bases and J lost 4, with 15 bases in between. The CDR3 coding sequence is TGCGCCAGCAGCAAAAACCGGGCCGAATACGAGCAGTACTTC. It is translated as CASSKNRAEYEQYF.

This chain links TRBV12-5 with TRBJ1-1; D is uncertain. With 4 bases removed from V and 1 base from J, the gap between germline ends came to 16 bases. The CDR3 has 16 residues. Germline CDR1 and CDR2: LGHNT and FRNRAP. CDR3 sequence reads: CASGSSSRWENTEAFF. DNA of the CDR3: TGTGCTAGTGGTTCGTCCTCTCGGTGGGAGAACACTGAAGCTTTCTTT.

This clonotype was counted many times. The V and J genes are TRBV27 and TRBJ2-3; 9 bases are a match to TRBD2. CDR3 length: 17 residues. Germline V gives CDR1 MNHEY, CDR2 SMNVEV (reference sequence). The J segment lost 4 bases and the V segment lost 1 base, leaving 9 bases of the junction unmatched. The CDR3 is CASSLFYRSGSSDTQYF. DNA of the CDR3: TGTGCCAGCAGTTTATTTTACCGTAGCGGGAGCTCAGATACGCAGTATTTT.

This clonotype was found a few times. The chain links TRBV9 to TRBJ2-3; weak D call: TRBD2 (6 bases). V was shortened by 3 bases and J by 5 bases, with 13 bases between the two germline ends. The V gene's germline CDR1 is SGDLS and CDR2 YYNGEE. The CDR3 totals 14 residues. The CDR3 nucleotides read TGTGCCAGCAGCGGAGCCGGGAGCCGAGATACGCAGTATTTT. Residues: CASSGAGSRDTQYF.

Worth noting for this clonotype: Since a much larger clone is just one base distant, this may be a read error. This chain links TRBV20-1 with TRBJ2-7; no clear D gene. This CDR3 is 13 amino acids long. Germline V gene data show CDR1 as DFQATT and CDR2 as SNEGSKA (reference sequence). As DNA, the CDR3 is TGCAGTGCTAGTGGGGTGGATTCCTGCGAGCAGTACTTC. Translated: CSASGVDSCEQYF.

The rearrangement links TRBV7-9 to TRBJ2-7; TRBD1 matches 7 bases. Per the germline V gene, CDR1 is SEHNR and CDR2 is FQNEAQ (reference sequence). CDR3 length: 14 residues. V trimming: 4 bases; J trimming: 4 bases; junction bases outside the gene matches: 7. CDR3 in amino acids: CASSSNRGIYEQYF. The CDR3 DNA follows: TGTGCCAGCAGCTCCAACAGGGGAATATACGAGCAGTACTTC.

This clonotype was seen a handful of times. The gene calls are TRBV19 and TRBJ2-1; maybe TRBD2 (6 bases). The V and J ends lost 7 bases and 3 bases respectively, with 16 bases between them. Germline V gene lookup returns CDR1 LNHDA and CDR2 SQIVND (reference sequence). This CDR3 has 15 residues. The CDR3 DNA follows: TGTGCCAGTACCTCAGGAGGGACCTACTACAATGAGCAGTTCTTC. This encodes CASTSGGTYYNEQFF.

The chain couples TRBV19 to TRBJ2-3; 14 bases agree with TRBD2. V lost 9 bases and J lost 3; bases outside the gene matches: 5. CDR1 and CDR2 from the germline V gene are LNHDA and SQIVND (reference sequence). CDR3 length: 15 amino acids. The DNA of the CDR3 is TGTGCCAGCTCCCGGACTAGCGGGAGGACAGATACGCAGTATTTT. Protein: CASSRTSGRTDTQYF.

This chain links TRBV29-1 with TRBJ1-1, with D tentatively TRBD1 (5 bases). Germline V gene data show CDR1 as SQVTM and CDR2 as ANQGSEA. V shed 6 bases and J shed 3 bases, with 8 bases lying between them. The CDR3 extends over 11 amino acids. CDR3 region: CSVWGDTEAFF. The CDR3 nucleotides are TGCAGCGTCTGGGGGGACACTGAAGCTTTCTTT.

The J gene is TRBJ2-1, the V gene TRBV9; the D is unclear. The CDR3 length is 14 residues. V lost 4 bases, J lost 7 bases, and 15 bases lay in between. CDR1 and CDR2 from the germline V gene are SGDLS and YYNGEE. This CDR3 is CASSPYTPSNEQFF. The CDR3 DNA reads TGTGCCAGCAGCCCTTACACTCCCTCTAATGAGCAGTTCTTC. Drawing the rest from reference TRBV9 and TRBJ2-1, the complete variable domain is DSGVTQTPKHLITATGQRVTLRCSPRSGDLSVYWYQQSLDQGLQFLIQYYNGEERAKGNILERFSAQQFPDLHSELNLSSLELGDSALYFCASSPYTPSNEQFFGPGTRLTVL.

The chain joins TRBV27 to TRBJ2-3; D may match TRBD1 or TRBD2 (6 bases each). The V and J ends lost 6 bases and 3 bases respectively, with 16 bases between them. CDR1 and CDR2 (germline): MNHEY, SMNVEV (reference sequence). The CDR3 is 15 residues long. The CDR3 loop is CASRQGPGGTDTQYF. CDR3 nucleotide sequence: TGTGCCAGCAGACAGGGCCCCGGGGGTACAGATACGCAGTATTTT.

The sample holds a few counts of this clonotype. The rearrangement uses TRBV6-2 or TRBV6-3 and TRBJ2-3; TRBD2 might be the D (5 bases). The CDR3 has 14 residues. V lost 3 bases and J lost 3, with 10 bases in between. Germline V gene data show CDR1 as MNHEY and CDR2 as SVGEGT. DNA for the CDR3: TGTGCCAGCAGTTATTTGTCGGGGACAGATACGCAGTATTTT. Protein sequence: CASSYLSGTDTQYF.

This chain links TRBV20-1 with TRBJ2-3; the D gene is possibly TRBD2 (5 bases). Between the trimmed V and J ends, which lost 6 bases and 1 base, there was a span of 17 bases. The V gene's germline CDR1 is DFQATT and CDR2 SNEGSKA (reference sequence). The CDR3 runs 15 residues. The CDR3 sequence is CSAGGSGNRTDTQYF. The CDR3 bases are TGCAGTGCGGGTGGGTCCGGGAACCGCACAGATACGCAGTATTTT.

V is TRBV9 and J is TRBJ2-7, with D perhaps matching TRBD2 (5 bases). The length of the CDR3 is 13 residues. Trimming removed 3 bases from V and 2 bases from J, with 9 bases in between. Germline V gene sequence: CDR1 SGDLS, CDR2 YYNGEE. The CDR3 sequence is CASSEEDAYEQYF. CDR3 nucleotide sequence: TGTGCCAGCAGCGAGGAGGACGCCTACGAGCAGTACTTC.